This record concerns one T cell receptor beta chain sequence. This entry comes from a study of regulatory T cells in long-lasting Graves disease. Arm-PCR with iRepertoire HTBI primers amplified the CDR3 regions for these TCR beta libraries. TCRdb re-called the multiplex PCR reads with MiXCR, one entry per CDR3 protein. The table includes around 510,000 distinct CDR3 sequences, about 20% detected once. The time point: persistent/refractory GD, antithyroid drugs over 5 years with positive TRAb. After RNA was extracted from PBMCs, the TCR library was made from it. The authors drew 9 to 9.5 milliliters of peripheral blood into EDTA tubes. The CDR3 is made up of 13 amino acids. Germline CDR1 reads ENHRY; CDR2 reads SYGVKD. V was pared by 0 bases and J by 6 bases, with 9 bases between.

The receptor was derived from a female donor with Graves disease. V is TRBV10-3 and J is TRBJ2-7, with a weak D call TRBD1 (5 bases). The sample in question was peripheral blood mononuclear cells (PBMCs), obtained when the disease was refractory, from a patient treated with antithyroid drugs. The CDR3 loop reads CAISESIGVEQYF. The CDR3 DNA reads as TGTGCCATCAGTGAGTCGATAGGGGTCGAGCAGTACTTC.